The 27 T cell receptor beta chains below all came from one sample that was sequenced in a study of shared clonotypes between healthy human individuals. The assay was immunoSEQ multiplex PCR, and TCRdb's table has in-frame clones only and misses some. The sample includes more than 2 million clones, 85% to 95% of them seen just once. Source material: naive CD4+ T cells sorted from blood. Subset in this sample: CD45RA+ positively selected. The receptors stem from a man aged 18 to 30 in good health.

J is TRBJ2-1 and V is TRBV2; TRBD2 aligns across 12 bases. The germline CDR1 and CDR2 sequences are SNHLY and FYNNEI. With 6 bases clipped from V and 4 bases from J, the junction kept 7 bases outside the gene matches. The CDR3 runs 16 residues. The CDR3 is CASRHSLAGGYNEQFF. In nucleotides, the CDR3 is TGTGCCAGCAGGCACTCACTAGCGGGGGGATACAATGAGCAGTTCTTC.

The chain joins TRBV7-2 to TRBJ2-7; the match to TRBD2 covers 8 bases. J was trimmed by 0 bases and V by 1 base; bases with no gene match: 11. The CDR3 consists of 18 residues. Per the germline V gene, CDR1 is SGHTA and CDR2 is FQGNSA. The CDR3: CASSLVSSGSASSYEQYF. In DNA form, the CDR3 reads TGTGCCAGCAGCTTAGTATCCAGCGGGAGCGCCAGCTCCTACGAGCAGTACTTC.

The V gene is TRBV7-9, the J gene TRBJ2-2, with a tentative D call TRBD2 (5 bases). The germline V gene encodes CDR1 SEHNR and CDR2 FQNEAQ (reference sequence). The CDR3 totals 15 residues. Between the trimmed V and J ends, which lost 2 bases and 1 base, there was a span of 8 bases. CDR3 loop: CASSLLGENTGELFF. In DNA, the CDR3 is TGTGCCAGCAGCTTACTGGGAGAGAACACCGGGGAGCTGTTTTTT.

This clone showed up just once. The V and J genes are TRBV2 and TRBJ2-1; 7 bases are a match to TRBD2. This CDR3 contains 15 residues. CDR1 is SNHLY, CDR2 FYNNEI, per germline. The J segment lost 4 bases and the V segment lost 2 bases, leaving 5 bases of the junction unmatched. The CDR3 nucleotides read TGTGCCAGCAGTGAATCGCTAGCGGATTACAATGAGCAGTTCTTC. It specifies CASSESLADYNEQFF.

The chain couples TRBV6-1 to TRBJ2-7; the match to TRBD1 covers 11 bases. The J segment lost 3 bases and the V segment lost 10 bases, leaving 5 bases of the junction unmatched. The CDR3 is 13 amino acids. The V gene's germline CDR1 is MNHNS and CDR2 SASEGT. The CDR3 sequence is CAIRGTGGYEQYF. The CDR3 coding sequence is TGTGCCATCAGGGGGACAGGGGGCTACGAGCAGTACTTC.

The chain combines TRBV6-1 with TRBJ1-4; 8 bases are a match to TRBD1. V lost 4 bases, J lost 8 bases, and 6 bases stayed unmatched. CDR1 is MNHNS and CDR2 is SASEGT in the germline V gene. The CDR3 contains 14 residues. Written as DNA, the CDR3 is TGTGCCAGCAGTGTAGACAGGGGTGGCGAAAAACTGTTTTTT. Protein: CASSVDRGGEKLFF.

The chain employs TRBV30 and TRBJ2-3; TRBD2 matches at 8 bases. V lost 3 bases, J lost 7 bases, and 12 bases stayed unmatched. Per the germline V gene, CDR1 is GTSNPN and CDR2 is SVGIG (reference sequence). The CDR3 extends over 15 amino acids. CDR3 nucleotides: TGTGCCTGGAGCGAAACTGCGGGGGGAGGGTATACGCAGTATTTT. As protein: CAWSETAGGGYTQYF.

V usage is TRBV5-6 and J usage is TRBJ2-1; no clear D. V was trimmed by 1 base and J by 7 bases, leaving 15 bases between them. The V gene's germline CDR1 is SGHDT and CDR2 YYEEEE. The CDR3 consists of 15 residues. CDR3 sequence (DNA): TGTGCCAGCAGCTTGCAGGCCGCCTGGGGTAATGAGCAGTTCTTC. Translating gives CASSLQAAWGNEQFF.

This CDR3 reads CASSVVDTRGNTIYF. The DNA for the CDR3 is TGTGCCAGCAGCGTAGTGGATACTCGGGGAAACACCATATATTTT. This rearrangement joins TRBV9 to TRBJ1-3; D not resolved. CDR3 length: 15 residues. The germline V gene has CDR1 SGDLS and CDR2 YYNGEE. V lost 0 bases to trimming and J lost 4 bases, with 11 bases between them.

This clone was recorded only once. The rearrangement links TRBV30 to TRBJ2-7; the D gene is possibly TRBD1 (6 bases). Trimming took off 4 bases at V and 0 bases at J, with 13 bases between the two ends. Germline assignment: CDR1 GTSNPN and CDR2 SVGIG (reference sequence). The CDR3 totals 14 residues. The CDR3 DNA reads TGTGCCTGGAACCGGGACATAACCTCCTACGAGCAGTACTTC. It is translated as CAWNRDITSYEQYF.

This clone was picked up one time. V and J are TRBV5-1 and TRBJ1-6; a weak D match, TRBD1 (5 bases). V lost 0 bases to trimming and J lost 5 bases, with 12 bases between them. This CDR3 spans 16 amino acids. CDR1 and CDR2 from the germline V gene are SGHRS and YFSETQ. The CDR3 DNA reads TGCGCCAGCAGCTTGGCCCCCTCAGGGAATAATTCACCCCTCCACTTT. Its protein is CASSLAPSGNNSPLHF.

This chain uses TRBV18 with TRBJ2-1; 10 nucleotides align to TRBD2. The CDR3 is made up of 15 amino acids. The V and J ends lost 6 bases and 2 bases, in that order; junction bases with no gene match: 4. Germline V gene sequence: CDR1 KGHSH, CDR2 LQKENI. CDR3 loop: CASSRTSGPYNEQFF. The CDR3 region has the DNA TGTGCCAGCTCGCGGACTAGCGGACCCTACAATGAGCAGTTCTTC.

As regards this clone: The sample holds other DNA sequences that translate to the same CDR3. The chain couples TRBV28 to TRBJ2-5, with D unclear. The CDR3 length is 11 residues. Trimming took 5 bases from V and 5 from J, leaving 6 bases between them. The germline gives CDR1 MDHEN, CDR2 SYDVKM. The CDR3 region has the DNA TGTGCCAGCAGTAGGCGCGAGACCCAGTACTTC. Its protein product is CASSRRETQYF.

This chain links TRBV6-8 with TRBJ2-7, with TRBD1 matching 7 bases. This CDR3 contains 14 residues. Losses at the gene ends were 9 bases for V and 5 bases for J; bases not matched to a gene: 13. From germline, CDR1 is MNHGY and CDR2 SAAAGT. The CDR3 reads CARITGDGTHEQYF. The CDR3 DNA is TGTGCCAGAATTACAGGGGATGGGACCCACGAGCAGTACTTC.

The J gene is TRBJ2-7, the V gene TRBV5-4; 11 nucleotides agree with TRBD2. The CDR3 is made up of 16 amino acids. Germline V gene sequence: CDR1 SGHNT, CDR2 YYREEE (reference sequence). V shed 1 base and J 2 bases; nucleotides not matched to a gene: 5. The CDR3 loop is CASSLNSGLAAYEQYF. The CDR3 coding sequence is TGTGCCAGCAGCTTGAACTCGGGACTAGCGGCCTACGAGCAGTACTTC.

A word on this clone: Other nucleotide sequences in the sample specify the same CDR3. The chain recombines TRBV20-1 with TRBJ2-7; no firm D call. Deletions cut 3 bases from V and 3 bases from J, with 6 bases between. CDR1 DFQATT and CDR2 SNEGSKA come from the germline V gene (reference sequence). The CDR3 length is 11 residues. The CDR3 DNA reads as TGCAGTGCTAGCCCAAGCTACGAGCAGTACTTC. It specifies CSASPSYEQYF.

J is TRBJ1-1 and V is TRBV6-1; possibly TRBD1 for D (5 bases). Trimming took 5 bases from V and 11 from J, leaving 15 bases between them. Germline V lookup: CDR1 MNHNS, CDR2 SASEGT. CDR3 size: 12 residues. CDR3 in amino acids: CASSRGGADAFF. The CDR3, as DNA: TGTGCCAGCAGTCGGGGAGGGGCAGATGCTTTCTTT.

The chain joins TRBV7-9 to TRBJ2-7; the D is unclear. Germline CDR1 is SEHNR and CDR2 is FQNEAQ (reference sequence). The CDR3 sequence is 14 residues long. V dropped 0 bases and J dropped 7 bases, with 13 bases sitting between them. The CDR3 DNA reads TGTGCCAGCAGCTTAGCACAAGGGAACGGGGAGCAGTACTTC. Translation: CASSLAQGNGEQYF.

A note on this clone: Other DNA sequences from this sample encode an identical CDR3 as well. The rearrangement joins TRBV5-1 to TRBJ1-6, with 9 bases identical to TRBD1. J was trimmed by 5 bases and V by 6 bases; bases with no gene match: 3. CDR3 length: 14 amino acids. Germline-derived CDR1 and CDR2 are SGHRS and YFSETQ. The CDR3 reads CASTRTGDNSPLHF. The CDR3 DNA follows: TGCGCCAGCACTAGGACAGGGGATAATTCACCCCTCCACTTT.

The chain carries TRBV6-5 and TRBJ1-4; 7 bases are shared with TRBD1. This CDR3 region has 13 residues. V dropped 6 bases and J dropped 4; count of bases not matched to a gene: 2. Germline V CDR1 and CDR2: MNHEY, SVGAGI. The CDR3 loop is CASSRDSNEKLFF. DNA of the CDR3: TGTGCCAGCAGCCGGGACAGTAATGAAAAACTGTTTTTT.

This clone was seen a few times. The junction and the germline gene differ at one end; a read error may be behind it. The V call is TRBV7-7, the J call TRBJ2-5, with D perhaps TRBD2 (5 bases). This CDR3 spans 13 amino acids. CDR1 is SSHAT and CDR2 is FNYEAQ in the germline V gene (reference sequence). The CDR3: CASSPPGKETQYF. DNA of the CDR3: TGTGCTAGCAGCCCTCCGGGGAAAGAGACCCAGTACTTC. The full variable domain, its missing parts supplied by reference TRBV7-7 and TRBJ2-5, is GAGVSQSPRYKVTKRGQDVTLRCDPISSHATLYWYQQALGQGPEFLTYFNYEAQPDKSGLPSDRFSAERPEGSISTLTIQRTEQRDSAMYRCASSPPGKETQYFGPGTRLLVL.

The gene calls are TRBV9 and TRBJ2-7, with no clear D. The germline V gene encodes CDR1 SGDLS and CDR2 YYNGEE. The CDR3 runs to 15 residues. V lost 0 bases, J lost 4 bases, and 14 bases lay in between. The CDR3 sequence: CASSVDGVAVYEQYF. CDR3 DNA sequence: TGTGCCAGCAGCGTAGATGGCGTCGCAGTATACGAGCAGTACTTC.

The J gene is TRBJ1-1, the V gene TRBV7-2, with D possibly being TRBD1 (6 bases). The CDR3 is 13 residues long. The germline V and J ends were trimmed by 7 bases and 4 bases, with 13 bases remaining between them. Germline lookup yields CDR1 SGHTA and CDR2 FQGNSA. In nucleotides, the CDR3 is TGTGCCAGCAACGTGGGGGGCGGCACTGAAGCTTTCTTT. It codes for CASNVGGGTEAFF.

This rearrangement joins TRBV27 to TRBJ2-3; 9 bases align to TRBD1. The germline CDR1 and CDR2 sequences are MNHEY and SMNVEV (reference sequence). After removal of 5 bases from V and 0 bases from J, the junction contained 6 bases not matched to a gene. CDR3 length: 16 residues. The CDR3 protein is CASSGGTGMSTDTQYF. The CDR3 bases are TGTGCCAGCAGTGGGGGGACAGGGATGAGCACAGATACGCAGTATTTT.

This sequence joins TRBV5-1 and TRBJ1-1; TRBD1 agrees at 7 bases. Germline lookup yields CDR1 SGHRS and CDR2 YFSETQ. The trim removed 4 bases at V and 4 bases at J, leaving 7 bases unmatched. The CDR3 consists of 14 residues. The CDR3 loop is CASSGGGGPTEAFF. CDR3 nucleotides: TGCGCCAGCAGCGGGGGAGGGGGCCCCACTGAAGCTTTCTTT.

Notes on this clone: The conserved phenylalanine or tryptophan normally closing the CDR3 is absent here, so this likely arose from a read error. This chain uses TRBV30 with TRBJ1-2; the D is unclear. Germline V gene data show CDR1 as GTSNPN and CDR2 as SVGIG (reference sequence). V was shortened by 4 bases and J by 2 bases, with 11 bases between the two germline ends. This CDR3 region has 13 residues. The CDR3 nucleotides are TGTGCCTGGACTCGTGGCACAAACTATGGCTACACCCTC. Amino acid sequence: CAWTRGTNYGYTL.

J is TRBJ1-6 and V is TRBV30; D remains unclear. This CDR3 contains 14 residues. Germline CDR1 reads GTSNPN; CDR2 reads SVGIG (reference sequence). Deletions cut 1 base from V and 7 bases from J, with 11 bases between. The CDR3 DNA follows: TGTGCCTGGAGTGGGGCAGGAGGGAATTCACCCCTCCACTTT. This gives the protein CAWSGAGGNSPLHF.